The 20 T cell receptor beta chains reported below all come from one sample, sequenced in a study of blood T cell repertoires in COVID-19 (dated by TCRdb to about 2020). Libraries were made using the immunoSEQ multiplex PCR assay. Drawn from immuneACCESS, this table holds only the in-frame rearrangements with V and J called that TCRdb kept. Clones are partly lost; checked studies trace under half to an unresolved V gene and leave the rest unexplained. This sample holds 95,000 to 120,000 clones; about 80% were observed only once. Around 8% of the sample goes to the ten largest clones. The sequenced material came from peripheral blood. The source of these receptors is a woman aged 40 to 50 with acute or convalescent COVID-19.

The J gene is TRBJ2-1, the V gene TRBV5-4, with a possible D match to TRBD2 (6 bases). The germline CDR1 and CDR2 sequences are SGHNT and YYREEE (reference sequence). V was cut by 0 bases and J by 6 bases, with 13 bases left in between. The CDR3 spans 15 residues. The CDR3 loop is CASSLEGTRGNEQFF. The CDR3 nucleotides read TGTGCCAGCAGCTTGGAGGGGACGCGGGGCAATGAGCAGTTCTTC.

This clone has only a few counts. V usage is TRBV12-3 or TRBV12-4 and J usage is TRBJ1-2; perhaps TRBD1 as D (6 bases). CDR3 size: 13 residues. The V gene lost 6 bases and the J gene lost 4 bases, with 12 bases spanning the gap. CDR3 sequence: CASSSDRSYGYTF. CDR3 DNA sequence: TGTGCCAGCAGCTCCGACAGGAGCTATGGCTACACCTTC.

The rearrangement links TRBV29-1 to TRBJ1-2; 9 nucleotides align to TRBD1. The CDR3 totals 12 residues. Trimming removed 6 bases from V and 8 bases from J; junction bases left unmatched: 7. Germline CDR1 reads SQVTM; CDR2 reads ANQGSEA. The CDR3: CSVKTGGWGYTF. In nucleotides, the CDR3 is TGCAGCGTAAAAACAGGGGGCTGGGGCTACACCTTC.

The chain joins TRBV6-6 to TRBJ1-1; 11 bases agree with TRBD1. Looked up from germline, CDR1 is MNHNY and CDR2 is SVGAGI (reference sequence). V dropped 5 bases and J dropped 11; count of bases not matched to a gene: 13. The CDR3 has 15 amino acids. In DNA, the CDR3 is TGTGCCAGCAGTCCCCCGCGGGACAGGGGGTTTGCGGCTTTCTTT. Residues: CASSPPRDRGFAAFF.

The V gene is TRBV11-2, the J gene TRBJ2-1; TRBD1 matches at 9 bases. The V gene end was trimmed by 8 bases and the J gene end by 10 bases; junction bases not matched to a gene: 18. This CDR3 region has 16 residues. Germline V lookup: CDR1 SGHAT, CDR2 FQNNGV. The CDR3 coding sequence is TGTGCCAGCGGTAATACAGGGGGCTATCTTCGCGAGGAGCAGTTCTTC. Translating gives CASGNTGGYLREEQFF.

V usage is TRBV5-6 and J usage is TRBJ2-1; 9 nucleotides match TRBD2. This CDR3 has 14 residues. Germline loops: CDR1 SGHDT, CDR2 YYEEEE. V trimming: 1 base; J trimming: 4 bases; junction bases outside the gene matches: 0. DNA for the CDR3: TGTGCCAGCAGCTTGACTAGCGGGTACAATGAGCAGTTCTTC. It is translated as CASSLTSGYNEQFF.

This clone was detected only a few times. This sequence joins TRBV11-2 and TRBJ2-1, with 15 bases that match TRBD2. This CDR3 is built from 16 residues. Trimming at V came to 5 bases and at J to 9 bases, leaving 8 bases not matched to a gene. Germline V gives CDR1 SGHAT, CDR2 FQNNGV. CDR3 in amino acids: CASSRRTSGGAGEQFF. The DNA of the CDR3 is TGTGCCAGCAGCCGGAGGACTAGCGGGGGGGCGGGTGAGCAGTTCTTC.

The V call is TRBV12-3 or TRBV12-4, the J call TRBJ1-1; unclear D gene. This CDR3 has 12 residues. Trimming cost V 6 bases and J 9 bases, with 14 bases left between them. CDR3 amino acids: CASRRLGGKAFF. The CDR3 region has the DNA TGTGCCAGCAGAAGGTTAGGCGGGAAAGCTTTCTTT.

This clone has only one observation. The rearrangement uses TRBV15 and TRBJ2-3; 7 positions match TRBD1. The CDR3 length is 17 residues. Germline V gene sequence: CDR1 LNHNV, CDR2 YYDKDF (reference sequence). V gave up 3 bases and J gave up 0 bases; unmatched junction bases: 9. For the CDR3, the DNA is TGTGCCACCAGCAGGGGTAGGGGACAGTTGAGCACAGATACGCAGTATTTT. Amino acid sequence: CATSRGRGQLSTDTQYF.

This rearrangement joins TRBV7-2 to TRBJ2-5, with 11 bases matching TRBD1. The CDR3 length is 14 residues. Per germline, CDR1 SGHTA and CDR2 FQGNSA. J was trimmed by 5 bases and V by 5 bases; bases with no gene match: 4. For the CDR3, the DNA is TGTGCCAGCAGCCCCGGGACAGGGGGGGAGACCCAGTACTTC. Protein product: CASSPGTGGETQYF. Using reference TRBV7-2 and TRBJ2-5 for the parts outside the CDR3, the full variable domain is GAGVSQSPSNKVTEKGKDVELRCDPISGHTALYWYRQSLGQGLEFLIYFQGNSAPDKSGLPSDRFSAERTGGSVSTLTIQRTQQEDSAVYLCASSPGTGGETQYFGPGTRLLVL.

The gene calls are TRBV5-1 and TRBJ2-5; D unclear. CDR1 and CDR2 from the germline V gene are SGHRS and YFSETQ. V was cut by 0 bases and J by 6 bases, with 9 bases left in between. The length of the CDR3 is 13 residues. CDR3 in DNA: TGCGCCAGCAGCTTGGGAGGCACCAAGACCCAGTACTTC. The encoded protein is CASSLGGTKTQYF.

Here the CDR3 DNA reads TGTGCCAGCAGCTTAGTCCATGGACAGTCCACAGATACGCAGTATTTT. Translating gives CASSLVHGQSTDTQYF. The rearrangement joins TRBV7-6 to TRBJ2-3; a possible D gene is TRBD1 (6 bases). The CDR3 runs 16 residues. Trimming removed 1 base at V and 2 bases at J, with 13 bases between. CDR1 SGHVS and CDR2 FNYEAQ come from the germline V gene. The complete variable domain, with remaining parts taken from reference TRBV7-6 and TRBJ2-3, reads GAGVSQSPRYKVTKRGQDVALRCDPISGHVSLYWYRQALGQGPEFLTYFNYEAQQDKSGLPNDRFSAERPEGSISTLTIQRTEQRDSAMYRCASSLVHGQSTDTQYFGPGTRLTVL.

This clone has just one count. Other DNA sequences in this specimen translate into the identical CDR3. The chain carries TRBV12-5 and TRBJ2-7; 8 bases map to TRBD1. The V gene end was trimmed by 4 bases and the J gene end by 4 bases; junction bases not matched to a gene: 3. The CDR3 sequence is 13 residues long. Per the germline V gene, CDR1 is LGHNT and CDR2 is FRNRAP. The CDR3 protein is CASGSDRVYEQYF. CDR3 DNA: TGTGCTAGTGGTTCGGACAGGGTTTACGAGCAGTACTTC.

The chain has TRBV25-1 and TRBJ2-5, with D maybe TRBD2 (5 bases). Trimming left V 3 bases short and J 1 base short, with 9 bases between. Germline CDR1 is MGHDK and CDR2 is SYGVNS. This CDR3 comprises 14 residues. CDR3 sequence (DNA): TGTGCCAGCAGTGATCCGGGGTCCCAAGAGACCCAGTACTTC. This translates into CASSDPGSQETQYF.

The sample holds one count of this clone. The chain is built from TRBV5-6 and TRBJ2-7; TRBD1 matches 9 bases. Germline values: CDR1 SGHDT, CDR2 YYEEEE. The CDR3 covers 15 residues. The V gene end was trimmed by 4 bases and the J gene end by 4 bases; junction bases not matched to a gene: 9. The CDR3 DNA follows: TGTGCCAGCAGCATACGACAGGGGGGGACTTACGAGCAGTACTTC. Residues: CASSIRQGGTYEQYF.

The CDR3 here is CASSQEVGSYGYTF. The CDR3 DNA is TGTGCCAGCAGCCAAGAGGTTGGCAGCTATGGCTACACCTTC. V is TRBV3-1 (or the pseudogene TRBV3-2) and J is TRBJ1-2; D not certain. CDR1 is LGHDT, CDR2 YNNKEL, per germline (reference sequence). The CDR3 runs 14 residues. V lost 0 bases to trimming and J lost 4 bases, with 9 bases between them.

This clone occurred once. The genes are TRBV7-8 and TRBJ2-2; TRBD2 might be the D (5 bases). Germline V gives CDR1 SGHVS, CDR2 FQNEAQ. With 2 bases removed from V and 5 bases from J, the gap between germline ends came to 12 bases. The CDR3 extends over 15 amino acids. DNA for the CDR3: TGTGCCAGCAGCTTAACAGAGGGAAAGACCGGGGAGCTGTTTTTT. As protein: CASSLTEGKTGELFF.

The chain employs TRBV18 and TRBJ1-2, with 9 bases fitting TRBD1. Germline V gives CDR1 KGHSH, CDR2 LQKENI. The CDR3 totals 16 residues. J lost 0 bases, V lost 6 bases, and 8 bases had no gene match. This CDR3 is CASSSGTGRPNYGYTF. CDR3 in DNA: TGTGCCAGCTCCTCCGGGACAGGGAGGCCTAACTATGGCTACACCTTC. The full variable domain, its missing parts supplied by reference TRBV18 and TRBJ1-2, is NAGVMQNPRHLVRRRGQEARLRCSPMKGHSHVYWYRQLPEEGLKFMVYLQKENIIDESGMPKERFSAEFPKEGPSILRIQQVVRGDSAAYFCASSSGTGRPNYGYTFGSGTRLTVV.

The chain recombines TRBV7-9 with TRBJ2-3; D may be TRBD2 (5 bases). V lost 3 bases and J 2 bases, leaving 9 bases between the germline ends. Germline V gene lookup returns CDR1 SEHNR and CDR2 FQNEAQ (reference sequence). The CDR3 runs to 14 residues. The chain's CDR3 is CASSFERNTDTQYF. The DNA of the CDR3 is TGTGCCAGCAGCTTTGAGCGGAACACAGATACGCAGTATTTT.

The chain employs TRBV18 and TRBJ2-5, with 11 bases fitting TRBD1. The germline V gene encodes CDR1 KGHSH and CDR2 LQKENI. This CDR3 region has 16 residues. The J segment lost 1 base and the V segment lost 3 bases, leaving 4 bases of the junction unmatched. The CDR3 here is CASSPGQGAAQETQYF. CDR3 bases: TGTGCCAGCTCACCCGGACAGGGGGCCGCCCAAGAGACCCAGTACTTC.